The TCR beta chain described here comes from a study of cytomegalovirus exposure and HLA in healthy donors (dated by TCRdb to about 2017). As for the study more broadly: In an earlier analysis of some 610 of the donors, 276 Gb of sequence data and 117 million unique TCR beta sequences from roughly 190 million T cells were reported. An early release covering 550 to 650 HLA-typed donors comprised roughly 300 gigabases of sequencing data and some 79 million unique TCR sequences. Among the roughly 430 genotyped donors, around 81% belonged to the genetic ancestry cluster associated with self-reported Caucasian donors. The study aimed to test whether signatures of past pathogen exposure could be identified by cataloging public T cell receptors. The T cell repertoires of 670 or so subjects were profiled by immunosequencing and related to cytomegalovirus serostatus. Along with the roughly 670-subject first cohort, a separate validation cohort of some 130 different subjects was used. To predict cytomegalovirus infection status, the study brought together high-throughput TCR immunosequencing, statistical association of individual TCRs with disease status, and machine learning. A later analysis re-analyzed previously published TCR beta repertoires from roughly 690 donors and added high-resolution HLA genotyping to study TCR occurrence patterns. In the later analysis, no new phenotypic data were used to find candidate immune exposures; instead, reliance was placed on TCR beta sequences and their occurrence across donors. To decide whether each TCR beta V gene segment behaved as functional or pseudogenic, an earlier analysis of some 600 of the donors relied on high-throughput TCR beta sequencing. Donor age, sex, ethnicity and CMV serostatus were compiled together with the repertoire data. A later genetic analysis took genome-wide SNP genotypes for about 60% of the roughly 670 donors and used that subset as a discovery cohort. All discovery cohort repertoires had been generated on a single sequencing platform. Class I and class II HLA loci were covered by the typing at four-digit resolution. The number of donors typed differed by locus, with 629-630 for A, B, C, DRB1 and DQB1, about 500 for DQA1, about 610 for DPA1, and around 460 for DPB1. Because of strong linkage in the cohort, roughly five DR-DQ haplotypes were treated as single units for association and clustering. On average, roughly 240,000 unique TCR beta nucleotide sequences were sequenced per donor among about 400 genotyped donors of the cohort, with roughly 18% of those sequences being non-productive. Broad study findings and their caveats: A later analysis reported that several top co-occurrence clusters appeared linked to parvovirus B19, influenza, CMV and Epstein-Barr virus. For the cohort, immune exposure information was limited to CMV serostatus. A later genetic analysis associated a missense DCLRE1C variant with V-gene and J-gene trimming of TCR beta chains, and an independent cohort replicated the association. When HLA alleles, especially DR and DQ, strongly co-occurred, TCR associations were difficult to assign to individual alleles. In an earlier analysis of roughly 500 of the donors, most TCR beta V segments appeared in productive rearrangements about 87% or about 30% of the time, broadly matching IMGT annotations. In this cohort, only TCR beta chains were sequenced, and detectable features were limited by the absence of alpha or paired-chain data. The 87-base-pair reads could not distinguish some IMGT-functional V segments, including TRBV6-2 and TRBV6-3, so those segments were excluded. The authors suggested that the approach could potentially be extended to other disease states and immunological phenotypes. Roughly uniform sequencing depth across donors was assumed in presence/absence analyses, although this assumption may not hold. Across donors, most TCR sequences were observed very rarely, whereas some public TCRs were present in many individuals. The sequencing pipeline was judged likely to have produced a cluster of highly shared sequence variants as a technical artifact. A further reported finding was that TCR beta sequences accurately predicted the HLA-A and HLA-B alleles for most subjects in the first cohort. A later analysis found that HLA-associated TCR beta chains were more clonally expanded and had lower generation probabilities than equally common non-associated chains. Linkage disequilibrium might explain the correlated functional status among segregating V segments, but an unknown experimental factor could not be excluded. In a later analysis, TCR association rates were found to vary across HLA loci, with the most associated TCRs seen for DRB1 alleles and the fewest for HLA-C alleles. The study listed 170 or so TCR beta chains as associated with cytomegalovirus. In a later genetic analysis, fewer N-insertions in productive TCRs were reported among donors in an Asian-associated ancestry cluster than the roughly 700-donor mean. Because some donors lacked HLA typing at each locus, the association tests relied only on the typed subset. Most CMV-associated TCR beta chains appeared to be HLA-restricted in a later analysis, and the HLA associations seemed to be driven largely by CMV exposure. In a later analysis, over 15,000 TCR beta sequences were associated with specific HLA alleles at a false discovery rate of 0.05. About 17 rarely observed V segments, including chromosome 9 orphons, were excluded from the earlier analysis of some 590 of the donors because counts were too low. The classifier was reported to diagnose cytomegalovirus status with high specificity and sensitivity in both the original cohort and the validation cohort. Three of the identified cytomegalovirus-associated TCR beta chains were confirmed in vitro to be specific for cytomegalovirus antigens.

The cohort comprised 710 or so healthy bone marrow donors. All cohort members were sampled while nominally healthy, although unrecorded immune exposures were likely present. The donor tested CMV seronegative, placing the donor among the 350 or so seronegative members of the cohort. A peripheral blood sample was collected from each donor, and TCR beta sequencing was performed on peripheral blood mononuclear cells. Genomic DNA extraction from the blood cell samples was performed with the Qiagen DNeasy Blood Extraction Kit. Remarks on this clone: Its antigen is unknown. Base-call qualities are not available, and no considerably larger clone is one nucleotide away.

The CDR3 contains 14 residues, cysteine and phenylalanine counted. CDR3 DNA is the only sequence kept; it has 42 bases, read in frame from the first base. V sheds 0 bases and J sheds 8 bases, leaving 16 bases between their ends. As encoded in the germline V gene (reference sequence), CDR1 is GTSNPN while CDR2 is SVGIG. Libraries came from the immunoSEQ multiplex PCR assay. For the multiplex PCR, a mixture combining 60 forward primers for TCR Vbeta segments and 13 reverse primers for TCR Jbeta segments was used. The CDR3 region of rearranged TCR beta genes was amplified from genomic DNA by a multiplex PCR assay. The Illumina HiSeq System was used to sequence the amplified TCR beta libraries as 87-base-pair reads. The original methods were these. A later analysis counted about 80 million unique TCR beta chains across the 550 to 750 repertoires, and 9.5 million to 11 million of these chains were shared by at least two donors. Raw reads were error-corrected and collapsed into unique sequences with a nearest-neighbor algorithm that merged closely related sequences to remove PCR and sequencing errors. V, D and J gene segments were assigned by aligning CDR3 sequences to IMGT reference sequences. Each retained sequence needed at least a six-nucleotide match to both a V gene segment and a J gene segment. Rearrangements were called productive when the CDR3 lacked stop codons and stayed in frame with V and J; all others were non-productive. CDR3 was defined according to IMGT convention as the region running from the second conserved V-encoded cysteine to the conserved J-encoded phenylalanine. The earlier analysis of around 640 of the donors excluded sequences that lacked an unambiguous match to a single V gene segment. In an earlier analysis of approximately 590 of the donors, a V segment was called functional when productive rearrangements were above 56.7%, and segregating when the standard deviation between donors exceeded 5%. A statistical classification framework was built for diagnosing cytomegalovirus status from the catalog of TCR beta chain sequences. A later analysis assigned V and J genes by comparing TCR nucleotide sequences with IMGT/GENE-DB human TR gene sequences. Using the TCRdist pipeline, a later analysis assigned CDR3 sequences along with most-parsimonious VDJ recombination scenarios. A later analysis defined each TCR beta chain by its CDR3 amino acid sequence plus V-gene family, and excluded reads lacking a unique V-gene family. In a later analysis, 550 to 650 highly shared, low-generation-probability nucleotide sequences were removed to address suspected cross-contamination and a sequencing artifact. In a later analysis, a clonal expansion index for each public chain was calculated from normalized within-repertoire ranks of inferred template counts. A later analysis computed generation probabilities with a VDJ recombination model fitted to out-of-frame rearrangements, and checked the results against IGoR. In a later analysis, hypergeometric tests were used to score TCR-TCR, TCR-HLA and TCR-CMV co-occurrence, with a repertoire-size bias correction applied to TCR pairs. To estimate false discovery rates, a later analysis permuted the HLA or CMV assignments 20 times. In a later analysis, co-occurring TCRs were grouped using DBSCAN, with TCRdist sequence similarity added in when clustering inside HLA-allele-positive subsets. For co-occurrence clustering, repertoires with fewer than 30,000 or more than 120,000 public chains were excluded, along with five repertoires with anomalous nucleotide sharing. TCRdb obtained this table from immuneACCESS and retained in-frame rearrangements with V and J assigned. These tables miss some clones; where compared with another copy, unresolved V genes account for less than half of the shortfall, and the remainder is unexplained. D and trimming come from the DNA, and the V and J calls and clone size come from that table. The sample table records about 120,000 clones; over 75% of these occur just once. The biggest ten clones account for approximately 1.5% of the sample.

The chain links TRBV30 with TRBJ1-2; no D gene is confidently identified. The sample comprised PBMCs. This clonotype was obtained from a woman aged 18 to 35 in good health and CMV-seronegative. The CDR3 amino acid sequence is: CAWSVRFLRMGYTF. The nucleotides are TGTGCCTGGAGTGTACGTTTTTTGCGAATGGGCTACACCTTC.